This T cell receptor (beta chain) was documented in a study of T-cell reconstitution after alpha-beta-depleted transplantation in children. A remark on this clonotype: Its antigen remains unidentified.

Notes on the study in general: About two months after transplant, alpha-beta T cells reportedly came from several hundred expanded graft clones. Some patients owed their high day-60 TCRbeta diversity to surviving recipient T cells and thymic progenitors.

TCRbeta library preparation incorporated unique molecular identifiers. TCRdb re-called the PCR reads through MiXCR, storing one row per CDR3 protein. The table shows some 290,000 distinct CDR3 sequences, with roughly 21% occurring only once. Germline lookup yields CDR1 PRHDT and CDR2 FYEKMQ (reference sequence). CDR3 length: 13 amino acids. V was trimmed by 5 bases and J by 5 bases, leaving 11 bases between them. The V call is TRBV13, the J call TRBJ2-3; no firm D call. The sample was PBMCs, mostly from graft donor cells, taken 180 days after TCRalphabeta/CD19-depleted stem cell transplant. The sequence derives from a male patient younger than 18 who had a stem cell transplant for acute lymphoblastic leukemia, so the T cells may come from the graft donor. The CDR3 is CASSAGRGDTQYF. CDR3 in DNA: TGTGCCAGCAGCGCAGGCCGTGGAGATACGCAGTATTTT.